Each of the 23 T cell receptor beta chains below was sequenced from the same sample in a study of blood T cell repertoires in COVID-19. Here immunoSEQ multiplex PCR was the method, and the copy in TCRdb shows in-frame clones only, minus some. The table includes more than 100,000 clones, roughly four fifths detected once. Sequenced material: PBMCs or T cells enriched from blood (not recorded which). Source of these receptors: a man in his forties with acute COVID-19.

The chain uses TRBV18 and TRBJ2-3; no clear D gene. The CDR3 extends over 14 amino acids. V shed 0 bases and J shed 10 bases, with 14 bases lying between them. The germline gives CDR1 KGHSH, CDR2 LQKENI. CDR3 sequence reads: CASSPPYSQIAQYF. CDR3 DNA: TGTGCCAGCTCACCACCATATTCACAGATAGCGCAGTATTTT.

The chain couples TRBV19 to TRBJ2-7; D is possibly TRBD1 (5 bases). Trimming cost V 3 bases and J 5 bases, with 8 bases left between them. The CDR3 spans 12 residues. CDR1 LNHDA and CDR2 SQIVND come from the germline V gene (reference sequence). The CDR3 DNA is TGTGCCAGTAGTATCACAGGAAACGAGCAGTACTTC. It codes for CASSITGNEQYF.

This clone has more than one count but fewer than ten. The V and J genes are TRBV7-9 and TRBJ1-2; 12 nucleotides match TRBD1. Trimming removed 5 bases from V and 8 bases from J; junction bases left unmatched: 12. The CDR3 length is 16 residues. Germline assignment: CDR1 SEHNR and CDR2 FQNEAQ (reference sequence). In DNA, the CDR3 is TGTGCCAGCAGCCATGGGGCGGGACAGGGGGCAGAGGGCTACACCTTC. It codes for CASSHGAGQGAEGYTF.

The rearrangement joins TRBV18 to TRBJ2-3, with 10 positions matching TRBD2. The CDR3 is 17 residues long. The J segment lost 0 bases and the V segment lost 1 base, leaving 4 bases of the junction unmatched. Germline V gives CDR1 KGHSH, CDR2 LQKENI. CDR3 sequence (DNA): TGTGCCAGCTCACCACGGAGCGGGGGGGCTAGCACAGATACGCAGTATTTT. Translated: CASSPRSGGASTDTQYF.

CDR3 in amino acids: CASSHRDRDYGYTF. The DNA of the CDR3 is TGTGCCAGCTCACATCGGGACAGGGACTATGGCTACACCTTC. The chain links TRBV18 to TRBJ1-2; TRBD1 agrees at 9 bases. Trimming cost V 4 bases and J 3 bases; bases outside gene matches: 3. The CDR3 has 14 residues. The V gene's germline CDR1 is KGHSH and CDR2 LQKENI.

The chain has TRBV30 and TRBJ1-6; unclear D gene. This CDR3 comprises 13 residues. V lost 8 bases, J lost 8 bases, and 16 bases lay in between. Germline CDR1 and CDR2: GTSNPN and SVGIG (reference sequence). The CDR3 reads CAVSVHPDSPLHF. The CDR3 region has the DNA TGTGCCGTTTCGGTCCACCCGGATTCACCCCTCCACTTT.

V is TRBV18 and J is TRBJ2-7; possibly TRBD1 for D (5 bases). Trimming removed 2 bases from V and 3 bases from J, with 8 bases in between. The CDR3 spans 13 residues. The V gene's germline CDR1 is KGHSH and CDR2 LQKENI. The CDR3 nucleotides read TGTGCCAGCTCACCAGGGGCCAACTACGAGCAGTACTTC. Translation: CASSPGANYEQYF.

The J gene is TRBJ1-4, the V gene TRBV6-5; unclear D gene. The CDR3 contains 13 residues. CDR1 is MNHEY, CDR2 SVGAGI, per germline. The V and J ends lost 0 bases and 8 bases respectively, with 7 bases between them. CDR3 sequence (DNA): TGTGCCAGCAGTTACTCATACAGCGAAAAACTGTTTTTT. This gives the protein CASSYSYSEKLFF.

This clone was counted once. V usage is TRBV28 and J usage is TRBJ1-2; TRBD1 aligns across 7 bases. The CDR3 totals 13 residues. V lost 5 bases to trimming and J lost 9 bases; unmatched junction nucleotides: 9. Germline-derived CDR1 and CDR2 are MDHEN and SYDVKM. This chain's CDR3 is CASSIPQGLSYTF. The CDR3 coding sequence is TGTGCCAGCAGTATACCACAGGGGCTAAGCTACACCTTC.

The V and J genes are TRBV7-9 and TRBJ2-7; 13 bases line up with TRBD2. V lost 4 bases and J lost 3; bases outside the gene matches: 12. The germline gives CDR1 SEHNR, CDR2 FQNEAQ (reference sequence). There are 18 residues in the CDR3. DNA for the CDR3: TGTGCCAGCAGCTCGTTAGAAACTAGCGGGGGGGCCAACTACGAGCAGTACTTC. Amino acid sequence: CASSSLETSGGANYEQYF.

The chain links TRBV5-1 to TRBJ2-7, with D maybe TRBD1 (6 bases). V dropped 3 bases and J dropped 0 bases, with 13 bases sitting between them. There are 15 residues in the CDR3. Per germline, CDR1 SGHRS and CDR2 YFSETQ. CDR3 bases: TGCGCCAGCAGCTCACAGGGCCTCAGCTCCTACGAGCAGTACTTC. Translating gives CASSSQGLSSYEQYF.

This clone was detected only once. This sequence joins TRBV29-1 and TRBJ2-1; D ambiguous. This CDR3 is built from 11 residues. Trimming left V 4 bases short and J 1 base short, with 2 bases between. CDR1 SQVTM and CDR2 ANQGSEA come from the germline V gene. The CDR3: CSVASYNEQFF. CDR3 DNA: TGCAGCGTTGCTTCCTACAATGAGCAGTTCTTC.

The V call is TRBV29-1, the J call TRBJ1-4; D is ambiguous. This CDR3 region has 13 residues. Germline V gene lookup returns CDR1 SQVTM and CDR2 ANQGSEA. The V gene lost 4 bases and the J gene lost 0 bases, with 6 bases spanning the gap. DNA of the CDR3: TGCAGCGTTGCCGCGACAACTAATGAAAAACTGTTTTTT. It specifies CSVAATTNEKLFF.

A note on this clone: The junction differs from germline at one of its ends, possibly a read error. The chain couples TRBV7-7 to TRBJ2-5, with 7 bases lining up with TRBD2. The CDR3 is 15 residues long. Looked up from germline, CDR1 is SSHAT and CDR2 is FNYEAQ (reference sequence). This CDR3 is CASSLERGSQETQYF. The CDR3, as DNA: TGTGCTAGCAGCTTAGAGCGGGGAAGCCAAGAGACCCAGTACTTC.

V gene TRBV6-6 combines with J gene TRBJ2-6; 7 bases are shared with TRBD2. There are 16 residues in the CDR3. V shed 8 bases, J shed 2 bases, and the junction held 9 bases outside the gene matches. Germline CDR1 is MNHNY and CDR2 is SVGAGI (reference sequence). The CDR3 spells CASRAGESTGANVLTF. CDR3 DNA: TGTGCCAGCCGGGCGGGAGAGAGTACTGGGGCCAACGTCCTGACTTTC.

There are a few counts of this clone. V usage is TRBV24-1 and J usage is TRBJ2-2; 7 bases are a match to TRBD1. Germline trimming cut 4 bases from V and 4 bases from J; bases unmatched to any gene: 8. This CDR3 is built from 16 residues. Germline CDR1 reads KGHDR; CDR2 reads SFDVKD. The CDR3 reads CATSDFRDSLTGELFF. In DNA form, the CDR3 reads TGTGCCACCAGTGACTTTAGGGACAGTCTCACCGGGGAGCTGTTTTTT.

V and J are TRBV7-2 and TRBJ2-3; 8 bases are shared with TRBD2. The CDR3 spans 16 residues. V lost 4 bases, J lost 1 base, and 7 bases stayed unmatched. Germline values: CDR1 SGHTA, CDR2 FQGNSA. CDR3 residues: CASSYKRGSGTDTQYF. The DNA of the CDR3 is TGTGCCAGCAGCTATAAGCGGGGGAGTGGCACAGATACGCAGTATTTT.

J is TRBJ2-3 and V is TRBV19, with 15 bases that match TRBD2. The trim removed 5 bases at V and 2 bases at J, leaving 8 bases unmatched. Germline lookup yields CDR1 LNHDA and CDR2 SQIVND (reference sequence). This CDR3 spans 18 amino acids. This CDR3 reads CASSPLGLAGGITDTQYF. The CDR3 nucleotides are TGTGCCAGTAGTCCCCTCGGACTAGCGGGGGGGATCACAGATACGCAGTATTTT.

CDR3 amino acids: CASSVAMTRRDTDTQYF. The CDR3 DNA sequence: TGTGCCAGCAGCGTAGCTATGACACGACGGGACACAGATACGCAGTATTTT. The chain employs TRBV9 and TRBJ2-3, with D tentatively TRBD2 (5 bases). V was shortened by 0 bases and J by 2 bases, with 16 bases between the two germline ends. The length of the CDR3 is 17 residues. CDR1 and CDR2 (germline): SGDLS, YYNGEE.

J is TRBJ1-2 and V is TRBV2; tentatively, D is TRBD1 (6 bases). V was trimmed by 1 base and J by 6 bases, leaving 9 bases between them. Germline V gives CDR1 SNHLY, CDR2 FYNNEI. CDR3 length equals 13 residues. The CDR3 DNA reads as TGTGCCAGCAGTGAAGAGGGGGTGGATGGCTACACCTTC. It encodes CASSEEGVDGYTF.

The chain carries TRBV28 and TRBJ2-1; 7 bases are a match to TRBD2. CDR1 is MDHEN, CDR2 SYDVKM, per germline. V trimming: 5 bases; J trimming: 12 bases; junction bases outside the gene matches: 10. The CDR3 has 13 amino acids. CDR3: CASSPSLASVQFF. In DNA form, the CDR3 reads TGTGCCAGCAGTCCTTCACTAGCGTCAGTGCAGTTCTTC.

The V and J genes are TRBV27 and TRBJ1-1, with D unclear. This CDR3 region has 14 residues. CDR1 and CDR2 (germline): MNHEY, SMNVEV (reference sequence). V was clipped by 6 bases and J by 4 bases, with 15 bases between them. The CDR3 spells CASSPLPESTEAFF. CDR3 coding DNA: TGTGCCAGCAGCCCCCTACCGGAGAGCACTGAAGCTTTCTTT.

V usage is TRBV19 and J usage is TRBJ2-7; D is uncertain. V was cut by 5 bases and J by 5 bases, with 10 bases left in between. Looked up from germline, CDR1 is LNHDA and CDR2 is SQIVND (reference sequence). The CDR3 extends over 12 amino acids. CDR3 nucleotide sequence: TGTGCCAGTAGTCGAGGTAGCCACGAGCAGTACTTC. This codes for CASSRGSHEQYF.